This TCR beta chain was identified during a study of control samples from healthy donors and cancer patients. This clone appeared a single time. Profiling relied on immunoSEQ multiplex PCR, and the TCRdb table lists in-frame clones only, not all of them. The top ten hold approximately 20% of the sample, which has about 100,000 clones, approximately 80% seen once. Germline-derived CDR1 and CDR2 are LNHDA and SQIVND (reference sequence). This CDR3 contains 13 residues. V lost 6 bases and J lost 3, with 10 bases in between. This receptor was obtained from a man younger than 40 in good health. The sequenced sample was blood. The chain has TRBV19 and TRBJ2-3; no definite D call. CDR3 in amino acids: CASRPSPTDTQYF. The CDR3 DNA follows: TGTGCCAGTAGGCCCAGCCCAACAGATACGCAGTATTTT.